What follows are 5 T cell receptor beta chains derived from one specimen sequenced in a study of blood T cell repertoires in COVID-19. The method was immunoSEQ multiplex PCR; TCRdb's version includes in-frame clones alone and lacks a portion of them. The sample records 200,000 to 250,000 clones, approximately 86% being singletons. Sequenced material: peripheral blood. All receptors come from a woman aged 25 to 39 with COVID-19, enrolled during active disease.

The CDR3 protein is CASSFSGTSGRTNTGELFF. Written as DNA, the CDR3 is TGTGCCAGCAGCTTTTCCGGGACTAGCGGGAGAACGAACACCGGGGAGCTGTTTTTT. V gene TRBV7-2 combines with J gene TRBJ2-2; 14 positions match TRBD2. CDR1 and CDR2 from the germline V gene are SGHTA and FQGNSA. The CDR3 length is 19 residues. J was trimmed by 0 bases and V by 3 bases; bases with no gene match: 6.

This chain connects TRBV30 to TRBJ2-7; D is perhaps TRBD1 (7 bases). V lost 5 bases to trimming and J lost 2 bases, with 10 bases between them. The CDR3 sequence is 12 residues long. Germline CDR1 is GTSNPN and CDR2 is SVGIG (reference sequence). The CDR3 spells CAWSGGPYEQYF. CDR3 DNA sequence: TGTGCCTGGTCAGGGGGGCCCTACGAGCAGTACTTC.

This chain joins TRBV5-1 and TRBJ1-6; 10 bases are a match to TRBD1. J was trimmed by 8 bases and V by 4 bases; bases with no gene match: 3. Germline-derived CDR1 and CDR2 are SGHRS and YFSETQ. This CDR3 has 14 amino acids. The CDR3, as DNA: TGCGCCAGCAGCCGGGACAGGGGAGATTCACCCCTCCACTTT. Translating gives CASSRDRGDSPLHF.

This clone was observed a few times. This chain connects TRBV7-9 to TRBJ1-5; 9 bases agree with TRBD1. This CDR3 has 16 amino acids. V shed 5 bases, J shed 5 bases, and the junction held 10 bases outside the gene matches. Germline CDR1 is SEHNR and CDR2 is FQNEAQ (reference sequence). DNA for the CDR3: TGTGCCAGCAGCCGATCTGGGGGACAGGGTCATCAGCCCCAGCATTTT. Its protein product is CASSRSGGQGHQPQHF.

CDR3 residues: CSASTSDQETQYF. The CDR3 DNA follows: TGCAGCGCCTCCACTAGCGATCAAGAGACCCAGTACTTC. The V call is TRBV29-1, the J call TRBJ2-5, with 7 bases identical to TRBD2. CDR3 size: 13 residues. The germline CDR1 and CDR2 sequences are SQVTM and ANQGSEA. With 7 bases clipped from V and 2 bases from J, the junction kept 7 bases outside the gene matches.